This section outlines one TCR beta chain sequence together with its context. Its antigen has not been determined. No much larger clone is present one base from it, and per-base qualities are unavailable. The cohort comprised 670 or so healthy bone marrow donors. At the time of sampling, every cohort member was nominally healthy, though immune exposures that went unrecorded were likely present. The donor tested CMV seronegative and was one of the 352 seronegative cohort members. Each donor provided a peripheral blood sample, and peripheral blood mononuclear cells were used for TCR beta sequencing. Genomic DNA was extracted from the blood cell samples with the Qiagen DNeasy Blood Extraction Kit. These data belong to a study of cytomegalovirus exposure and HLA in healthy donors (TCRdb year 2017). Background on the whole study: In an earlier analysis of about 560 of the donors, 276 Gb of sequence data and roughly 100 million unique TCR beta sequences from about 190 million T cells were reported. An early release covering more than 500 HLA-typed donors comprised approximately 300 gigabases of sequencing data and around 86 million unique TCR sequences. Among the roughly 400 genotyped donors, around 81% belonged to the genetic ancestry cluster associated with self-reported Caucasian donors. The study aimed to test whether signatures of past pathogen exposure could be identified by cataloging public T cell receptors. Using immunosequencing, the study profiled T cell repertoires from approximately 700 subjects and related those repertoires to cytomegalovirus serostatus. In addition to the first cohort of 650 to 750 subjects, a separate validation cohort of 120 different subjects was used. High-throughput TCR immunosequencing, statistical association of individual TCRs with disease status, and machine learning were combined to predict cytomegalovirus infection status. A later analysis re-analyzed previously published TCR beta repertoires from about 600 donors and added high-resolution HLA genotyping to study TCR occurrence patterns. The later analysis used no new phenotypic data to find candidate immune exposures, relying instead on TCR beta sequences and their occurrence across donors. To decide whether each TCR beta V gene segment behaved as functional or pseudogenic, an earlier analysis of over 500 of the donors relied on high-throughput TCR beta sequencing. Donor age, sex, ethnicity and CMV serostatus were compiled together with the repertoire data. A later genetic analysis took genome-wide SNP genotypes for about 55% of the 666 donors and used that subset as a discovery cohort. Every repertoire in the discovery cohort had been generated on one and the same sequencing platform. Class I and class II HLA loci were covered by the typing at four-digit resolution. Typing coverage differed by locus: A, B, C, DRB1 and DQB1 were typed in about 620-640 donors, DQA1 in 522, DPA1 in some 570, and DPB1 in just under 480. Because of strong linkage in the cohort, five DR-DQ haplotypes were treated as single units for association and clustering. Among a few hundred genotyped donors of the cohort, an average of roughly 240,000 unique TCR beta nucleotide sequences were sequenced per donor, about a sixth of them non-productive. Findings and caveats that apply to the study as a whole: Some IMGT-functional V segments, including TRBV6-2 and TRBV6-3, could not be distinguished by the 87-base-pair reads and were therefore excluded. Because some donors lacked HLA typing at each locus, the association tests relied only on the typed subset. A later analysis found that HLA-associated TCR beta chains were more clonally expanded and had lower generation probabilities than equally common non-associated chains. The classifier was reported to diagnose cytomegalovirus status with high specificity and sensitivity in both the original and validation cohorts. A later analysis found that TCR association rates varied across HLA loci, with DRB1 alleles showing the most associated TCRs and HLA-C alleles the fewest. Sequencing depth was assumed to be roughly uniform across donors in the presence/absence analyses, though that assumption may not hold. According to a later genetic analysis, donors in an Asian-associated ancestry cluster had fewer N-insertions in productive TCRs than the roughly 670-donor mean. A later genetic analysis associated a missense DCLRE1C variant with V-gene and J-gene trimming of TCR beta chains, and an independent cohort replicated the association. About 17 rarely observed V segments, including chromosome 9 orphons, were excluded from the earlier analysis of approximately 500 of the donors because counts were too low. A later analysis associated 16,951 TCR beta sequences with specific HLA alleles at a false discovery rate of 0.05. Most CMV-associated TCR beta chains appeared to be HLA-restricted in a later analysis, and the HLA associations seemed to be driven largely by CMV exposure. A further reported finding was that TCR beta sequences accurately predicted the HLA-A and HLA-B alleles for most subjects in the first cohort. A cluster of highly shared sequence variants was judged likely to represent a technical artifact of the sequencing pipeline. The authors suggested that the approach could potentially be generalized to other disease states and immunological phenotypes. Broadly in line with IMGT annotations, most TCR beta V segments showed up in productive rearrangements about 90% or about 30% of the time in an earlier analysis of around 600 of the donors. The cohort was sequenced for TCR beta chains only, and without alpha or paired-chain data the features that could be detected were limited. Linkage disequilibrium might explain the correlated functional status among segregating V segments, but an unknown experimental factor could not be excluded. Strong co-occurrence of HLA alleles, especially DR and DQ, made assigning TCR associations to individual alleles difficult. The study listed 150 to 200 TCR beta chains as associated with cytomegalovirus. While some public TCRs were present in many individuals, most TCR sequences turned up only very rarely across donors. A few of the identified cytomegalovirus-associated TCR beta chains were confirmed in vitro to be specific for cytomegalovirus antigens. For the cohort, immune exposure information was limited to CMV serostatus. A later analysis reported that several top co-occurrence clusters appeared linked to parvovirus B19, influenza, CMV and Epstein-Barr virus.

There are 13 amino acids in the CDR3, from cysteine to phenylalanine inclusive. Just the 39-base CDR3 DNA is kept, in frame starting at base 1. The germline V gene provides CDR1 SGHNT and CDR2 YENEEA. The V end loses 5 bases and the J end loses 5 bases, and a stretch of 12 bases separates them. Library preparation was by the immunoSEQ multiplex PCR assay. For the multiplex PCR, a mixture combining 60 forward primers for TCR Vbeta segments and 13 reverse primers for TCR Jbeta segments was used. The CDR3 region of rearranged TCR beta genes was amplified from genomic DNA by a multiplex PCR assay. The Illumina HiSeq System was used to sequence the amplified TCR beta libraries as 87-base-pair reads. The authors' analysis ran thus. In a later analysis, roughly 80 million unique TCR beta chains were counted across the 500 to 850 repertoires, and roughly 11 million of these chains were shared by at least two donors. Raw reads were error-corrected and collapsed into unique sequences by a nearest-neighbor algorithm in which closely related sequences were merged to remove PCR and sequencing errors. To assign V, D and J gene segments, CDR3 sequences were aligned to IMGT reference sequences. Each retained sequence needed at least a six-nucleotide match to both a V gene segment and a J gene segment. A rearrangement counted as productive if the CDR3 had no stop codons and remained in frame with V and J, and every other rearrangement counted as non-productive. Following IMGT convention, CDR3 was defined as the stretch from the second conserved V-encoded cysteine up to the conserved J-encoded phenylalanine. The earlier analysis of roughly 590 of the donors excluded any sequence lacking an unambiguous match to a single V gene segment. In an earlier analysis of about 590 of the donors, a V segment was called functional when productive rearrangements were above 56.7%, and segregating when the standard deviation between donors exceeded 5%. A statistical classification framework was built to diagnose cytomegalovirus status from the catalog of TCR beta chain sequences. In a later analysis, TCR nucleotide sequences were compared against IMGT/GENE-DB human TR gene sequences so that V and J genes could be assigned. In a later analysis, CDR3 sequences and most-parsimonious VDJ recombination scenarios were assigned using the TCRdist pipeline. In a later analysis, every TCR beta chain was defined by the combination of its CDR3 amino acid sequence and its V-gene family, and reads without a unique V-gene family were dropped. As a way to deal with suspected cross-contamination and a sequencing artifact, a later analysis dropped hundreds of nucleotide sequences that were highly shared and had low generation probability. For each public chain, a later analysis derived a clonal expansion index from normalized ranks of inferred template counts within each repertoire. In a later analysis, generation probabilities were computed using a VDJ recombination model fitted to out-of-frame rearrangements, and the results were checked against IGoR. A later analysis scored TCR-TCR, TCR-HLA and TCR-CMV co-occurrence with hypergeometric tests, applying a repertoire-size bias correction to TCR pairs. False discovery rates were estimated in a later analysis by permuting HLA or CMV assignments 20 times. In a later analysis, co-occurring TCRs were grouped with DBSCAN, and TCRdist sequence similarity was added when clustering was performed within HLA-allele-positive subsets. Co-occurrence clustering excluded repertoires with fewer than 30,000 or more than 120,000 public chains, plus five with anomalous nucleotide sharing. TCRdb carries this immuneACCESS record with in-frame sequences only. Its versions omit some clonotypes, under half of them owing to an unresolved V gene in the studies checked, with the rest unexplained. The DNA gave D and trimming, while V, J and clone size come from that table. This sample comprises 100,000 to 150,000 clones, roughly four fifths of them detected only once. The ten largest make up about 1.8% of the sample.

The sequenced sample consisted of PBMCs. The sequence derives from a woman in her forties or fifties in good health and CMV-seronegative. This sequence uses TRBV11-3 and TRBJ2-5; TRBD1 is possibly the D segment (6 matching bases). The base sequence is TGTGCCAGCAGCCCGGGGACAAAGGAGACCCAGTACTTC. Protein translation: CASSPGTKETQYF.